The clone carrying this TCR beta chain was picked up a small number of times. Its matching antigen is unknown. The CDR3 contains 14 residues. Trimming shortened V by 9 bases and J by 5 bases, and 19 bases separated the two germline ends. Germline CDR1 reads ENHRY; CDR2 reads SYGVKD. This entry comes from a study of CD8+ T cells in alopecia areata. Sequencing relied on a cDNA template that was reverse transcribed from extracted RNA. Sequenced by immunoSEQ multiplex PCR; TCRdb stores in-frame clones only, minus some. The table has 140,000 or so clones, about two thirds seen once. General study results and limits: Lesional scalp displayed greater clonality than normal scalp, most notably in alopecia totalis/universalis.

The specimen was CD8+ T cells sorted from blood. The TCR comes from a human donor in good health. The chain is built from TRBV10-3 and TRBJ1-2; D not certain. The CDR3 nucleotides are TGTGCCATTGGCACGGGAACGGACGGTTATGGCTACACCTTC. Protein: CAIGTGTDGYGYTF.